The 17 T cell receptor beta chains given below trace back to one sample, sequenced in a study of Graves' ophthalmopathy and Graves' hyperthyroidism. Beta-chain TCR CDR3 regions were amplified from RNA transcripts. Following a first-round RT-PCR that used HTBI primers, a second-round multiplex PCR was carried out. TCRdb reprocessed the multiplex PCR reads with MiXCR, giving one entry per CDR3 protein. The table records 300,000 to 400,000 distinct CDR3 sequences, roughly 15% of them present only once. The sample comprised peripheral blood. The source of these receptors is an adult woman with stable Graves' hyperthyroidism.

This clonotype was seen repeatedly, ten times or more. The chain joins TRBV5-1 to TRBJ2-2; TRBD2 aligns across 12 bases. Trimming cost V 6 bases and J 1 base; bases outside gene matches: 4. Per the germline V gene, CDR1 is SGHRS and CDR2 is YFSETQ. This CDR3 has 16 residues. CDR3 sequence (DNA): TGCGCCAGCACAGGACTAGCGGGGATGAACACCGGGGAGCTGTTTTTT. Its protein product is CASTGLAGMNTGELFF.

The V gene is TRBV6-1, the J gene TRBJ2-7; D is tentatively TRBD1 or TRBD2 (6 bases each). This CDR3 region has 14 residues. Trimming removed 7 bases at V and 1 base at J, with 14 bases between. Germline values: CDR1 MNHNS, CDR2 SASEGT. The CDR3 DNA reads TGTGCCAGCATCATAAGAGGGGGGTCCTACGAGCAGTACTTC. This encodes CASIIRGGSYEQYF.

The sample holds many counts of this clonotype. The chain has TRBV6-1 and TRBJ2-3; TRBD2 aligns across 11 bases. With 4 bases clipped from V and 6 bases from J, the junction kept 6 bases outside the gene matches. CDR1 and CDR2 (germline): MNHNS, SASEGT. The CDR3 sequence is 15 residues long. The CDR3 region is CASSVASGGQDTQYF. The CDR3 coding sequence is TGTGCCAGCAGTGTGGCTAGCGGGGGGCAGGATACGCAGTATTTT.

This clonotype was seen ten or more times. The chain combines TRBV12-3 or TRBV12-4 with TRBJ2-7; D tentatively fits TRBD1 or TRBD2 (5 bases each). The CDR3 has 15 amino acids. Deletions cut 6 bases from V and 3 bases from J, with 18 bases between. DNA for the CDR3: TGTGCCAGCAGCACGCCGGGGCAGGGCAACTACGAGCAGTACTTC. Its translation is CASSTPGQGNYEQYF.

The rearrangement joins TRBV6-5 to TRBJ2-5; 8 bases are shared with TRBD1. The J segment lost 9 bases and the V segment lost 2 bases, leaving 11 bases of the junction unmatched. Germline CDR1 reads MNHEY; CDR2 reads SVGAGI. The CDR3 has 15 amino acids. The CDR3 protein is CASSYSRGPLVSQYF. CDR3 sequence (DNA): TGTGCCAGCAGTTACAGCAGGGGGCCTCTAGTGTCCCAGTACTTC.

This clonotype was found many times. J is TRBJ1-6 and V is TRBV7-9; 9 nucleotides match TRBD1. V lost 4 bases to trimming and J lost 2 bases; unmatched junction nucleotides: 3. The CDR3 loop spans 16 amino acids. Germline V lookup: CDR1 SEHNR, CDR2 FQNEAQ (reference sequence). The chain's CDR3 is CASSSTGGPYNSPLHF. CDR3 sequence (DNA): TGTGCCAGCAGCTCAACAGGGGGCCCCTATAATTCACCCCTCCACTTT.

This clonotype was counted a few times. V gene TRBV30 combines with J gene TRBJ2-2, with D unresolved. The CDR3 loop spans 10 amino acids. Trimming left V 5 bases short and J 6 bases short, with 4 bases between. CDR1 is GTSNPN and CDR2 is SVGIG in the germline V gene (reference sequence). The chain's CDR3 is CAWGAGELFF. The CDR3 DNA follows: TGTGCCTGGGGGGCCGGGGAGCTGTTTTTT.

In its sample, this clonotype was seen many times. The CDR3 DNA reads TGTGCCAGCGAAACGCGACATCAGGGTGAAGGCATTCAGTACTTC. Translating it yields CASETRHQGEGIQYF. V gene TRBV27 combines with J gene TRBJ2-4, with D perhaps TRBD1 (5 bases). Trimming left V 8 bases short and J 9 bases short, with 23 bases between. The CDR3 loop spans 15 amino acids. Germline values: CDR1 MNHEY, CDR2 SMNVEV (reference sequence).

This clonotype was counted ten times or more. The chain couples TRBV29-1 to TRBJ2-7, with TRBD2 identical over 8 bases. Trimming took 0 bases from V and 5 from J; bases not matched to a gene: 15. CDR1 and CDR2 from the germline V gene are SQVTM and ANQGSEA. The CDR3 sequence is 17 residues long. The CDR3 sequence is CSVEDYWGAGARHEQYF. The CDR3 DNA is TGCAGCGTTGAAGATTACTGGGGAGCGGGAGCTCGCCACGAGCAGTACTTC.

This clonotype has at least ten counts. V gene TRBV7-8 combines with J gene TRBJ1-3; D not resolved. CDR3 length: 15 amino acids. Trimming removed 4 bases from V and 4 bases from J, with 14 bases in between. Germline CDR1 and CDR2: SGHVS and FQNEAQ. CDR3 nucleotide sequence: TGTGCCAGCAGCTCTAATCTGCCCAGAGGAAACACCATATATTTT. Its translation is CASSSNLPRGNTIYF.

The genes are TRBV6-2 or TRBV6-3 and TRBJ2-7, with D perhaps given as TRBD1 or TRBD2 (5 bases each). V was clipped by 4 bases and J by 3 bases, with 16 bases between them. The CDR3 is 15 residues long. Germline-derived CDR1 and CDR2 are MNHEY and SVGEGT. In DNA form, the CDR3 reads TGTGCCAGCAGTTCGGTTTCGTCGGGGCTCTACGAGCAGTACTTC. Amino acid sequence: CASSSVSSGLYEQYF.

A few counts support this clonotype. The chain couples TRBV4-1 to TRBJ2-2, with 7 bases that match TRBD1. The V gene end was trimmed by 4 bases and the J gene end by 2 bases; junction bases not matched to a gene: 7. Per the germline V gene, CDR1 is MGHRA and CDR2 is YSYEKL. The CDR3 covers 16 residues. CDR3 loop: CASSPTGTENTGELFF. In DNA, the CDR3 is TGCGCCAGCAGCCCCACCGGGACAGAAAACACCGGGGAGCTGTTTTTT.

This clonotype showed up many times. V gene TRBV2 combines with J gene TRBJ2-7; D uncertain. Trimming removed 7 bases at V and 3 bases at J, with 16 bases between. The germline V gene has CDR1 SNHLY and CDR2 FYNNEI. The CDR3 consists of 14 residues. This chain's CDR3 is CASTGPSEYYEQYF. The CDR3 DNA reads TGTGCCAGCACCGGCCCCTCGGAGTACTACGAGCAGTACTTC.

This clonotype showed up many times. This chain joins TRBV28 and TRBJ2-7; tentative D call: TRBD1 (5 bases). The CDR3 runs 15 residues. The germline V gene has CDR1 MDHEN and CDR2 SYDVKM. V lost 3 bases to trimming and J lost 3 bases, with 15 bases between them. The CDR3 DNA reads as TGTGCCAGCAGTTTTTTTCAGGGCAGGCTCTACGAGCAGTACTTC. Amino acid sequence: CASSFFQGRLYEQYF.

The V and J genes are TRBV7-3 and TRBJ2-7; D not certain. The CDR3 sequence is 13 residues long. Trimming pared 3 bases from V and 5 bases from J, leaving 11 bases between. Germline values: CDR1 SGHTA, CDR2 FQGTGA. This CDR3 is CASSFDGLDEQYF. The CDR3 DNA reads TGTGCCAGCAGCTTCGATGGGCTTGACGAGCAGTACTTC.

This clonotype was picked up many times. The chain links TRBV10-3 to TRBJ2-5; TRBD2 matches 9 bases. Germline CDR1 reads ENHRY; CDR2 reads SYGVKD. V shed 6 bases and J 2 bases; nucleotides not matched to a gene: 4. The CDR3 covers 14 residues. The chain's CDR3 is CAISPTSGQETQYF. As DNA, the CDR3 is TGTGCCATCAGCCCTACTAGCGGGCAAGAGACCCAGTACTTC.

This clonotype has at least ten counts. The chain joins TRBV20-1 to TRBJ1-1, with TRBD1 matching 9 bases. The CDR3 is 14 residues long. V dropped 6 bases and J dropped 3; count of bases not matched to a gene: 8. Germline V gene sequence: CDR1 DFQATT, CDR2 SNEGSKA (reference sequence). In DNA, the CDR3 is TGCAGTGCAGCCGGACAGGGGCTGGACACTGAAGCTTTCTTT. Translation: CSAAGQGLDTEAFF.